These T cell receptor beta chains were read from a single sample in a study of shared clonotypes between healthy human individuals. Here immunoSEQ multiplex PCR was the method, and the copy in TCRdb shows in-frame clones only, minus some. The table lists about a million clones, 70% to 80% of them singletons, with approximately 0.9% in the top ten. The sequencing input was memory CD4+ T cells from PBMCs. Every receptor here comes from a man between 18 and 29 years old in good health. Some clones in this sample may be carry-over from other donors' samples. The CDR3 runs from the conserved cysteine through the conserved F or W. The order of the fields is V gene, clone size, J gene, D gene, CDR3 DNA, CDR3 protein. A D gene is named only where the DNA matches it firmly. For some rows the clone size is stated as once, few or many, or as a class when expanded; others skip it.

TRBV21-1	many	TRBJ1-1	NA	TGTGCCACCCCAGGGGCCACTGAAGCTTTCTTT	CATPGATEAFF
TRBV18	once	TRBJ2-2	TRBD1	TGTGCCAGCTTGGCCGGGACAGCCGCCTCCGGGGAGCTGTTTTTT	CASLAGTAASGELFF
TRBV6-5	few	TRBJ2-7	TRBD1	TGTGCCAGCAGTTACTCGACAGGGGTCAACTACGAGCAGTACTTC	CASSYSTGVNYEQYF
TRBV5-1	once	TRBJ2-5	NA	TGCGCCAGCAGCTTGGGACCTCAAGAGACCCAGTACTTC	CASSLGPQETQYF
TRBV5-1	NA	TRBJ2-2	NA	TGCGCCAGCAGCAGGCCTGGGGGGATGAACACCGGGGAGCTGTTTTTT	CASSRPGGMNTGELFF
TRBV5-1	NA	TRBJ2-2	TRBD2	TGCGCCAGCAGCTTGGCCGTTGGCGGGAGTTTGGCCGGGGAGCTGTTTTTT	CASSLAVGGSLAGELFF
TRBV11-2	NA	TRBJ2-3	NA	TGTGCCAGCAGCTCGACTAGAAGTTACGATACGCAGTATTTT	CASSSTRSYDTQYF
TRBV20-1	NA	TRBJ2-7	NA	TGCAGTGCTCAGTTAATCTACGAGCAGTACTTC	CSAQLIYEQYF
TRBV5-1	NA	TRBJ1-5	NA	TGCGCCAGCAGCTGGGGCATTAATCAGCCCCAGCATTTT	CASSWGINQPQHF
TRBV11-2	NA	TRBJ2-1	TRBD2	TGTGCCAGCAGCCCTAGACTAGCGGGAGCTATGGGTGAGCAGTTCTTC	CASSPRLAGAMGEQFF
TRBV27	NA	TRBJ2-7	TRBD2	TGTGCCAGCAGCATATCAGGGACTAGCGGGGTTTACGAGCAGTACTTC	CASSISGTSGVYEQYF
TRBV7-2	NA	TRBJ1-2	NA	TGTGCCAGCAGCTACCGTCAGGGGCCCCATGGCTACACCTTC	CASSYRQGPHGYTF
TRBV28	NA	TRBJ2-7	TRBD1	TGTGCCAGCAGTCTGGGCCCGGGACAGATCTACGAGCAGTACTTC	CASSLGPGQIYEQYF
TRBV18	NA	TRBJ1-4	TRBD1	TGTGCCAGCTCACCCTCAGGGGGAGGGGAAAAACTGTTTTTT	CASSPSGGGEKLFF
TRBV15	many	TRBJ2-3	TRBD1	TGTGCCACCAGCAGAGCCCCAGTCGGGACAGGGTTGTCCTCAGATACGCAGTATTTT	CATSRAPVGTGLSSDTQYF
TRBV7-9	NA	TRBJ1-1	NA	TGTGCCAGCAGCTTAAGTGGGAACACTGAAGCTTTCTTT	CASSLSGNTEAFF
TRBV27	NA	TRBJ2-7	NA	TGTGCCAGCAGTTTAAGGTACGGTAGCTCCTACGAGCAGTACTTC	CASSLRYGSSYEQYF
TRBV7-2	few	TRBJ1-2	NA	TGTGCCAGCAGCTTTCGGCTGGCCCCCCTGGGCTACACCTTC	CASSFRLAPLGYTF
TRBV5-1	NA	TRBJ1-2	NA	TGCGCCAGCAGCTCGAGGGTCGGGGAACCCAACTATGGCTACACCTTC	CASSSRVGEPNYGYTF
TRBV7-9	NA	TRBJ2-1	NA	TGTGCCAGCAGCCCAGTGGCGGTCTACAATGAGCAGTTCTTC	CASSPVAVYNEQFF
TRBV29-1	NA	TRBJ2-1	TRBD2	TGCAGCGTTAATAGCGGGAGCGGGGGTTCCTACAATGAGCAGTTCTTC	CSVNSGSGGSYNEQFF
TRBV27	NA	TRBJ2-2	TRBD2	TGTGCCAGCGGGACGGTGTTTAGCGGGGCCGCGAACACCGGGGAGCTGTTTTTT	CASGTVFSGAANTGELFF
TRBV5-5	NA	TRBJ2-7	NA	TGTGCCAGCAGCTTGATTATCCCCGACTACGAGCAGTACTTC	CASSLIIPDYEQYF
TRBV28	NA	TRBJ2-5	NA	TGTGCCAGCAGTTTACGGCAGGTTGTAGGGCCCCAGTACTTC	CASSLRQVVGPQYF
TRBV7-9	NA	TRBJ1-2	NA	TGTGCCAGCAGCTTAGGACAACTCCCTAACTATGGCTACACCTTC	CASSLGQLPNYGYTF
TRBV7-2	once	TRBJ2-2	TRBD2	TGTGCCAGCGGTAATAGACTAGCGGGAATCGGGGCCGGGGAGCTGTTTTTT	CASGNRLAGIGAGELFF
TRBV9	NA	TRBJ1-1	TRBD1	TGTGCCAGCAGCAATAGGACAGGGGACACTGAAGCTTTCTTT	CASSNRTGDTEAFF
TRBV5-1	once	TRBJ1-1	NA	TGCGCCAGCAGCTTGGACAGTAGTGACACTGAAGCTTTCTTT	CASSLDSSDTEAFF
TRBV13	NA	TRBJ1-1	NA	TGTGCCAGCAGCTCCCCCGCTGAAGCTTTCTTT	CASSSPAEAFF
TRBV7-6	NA	TRBJ2-5	TRBD2	TGTGCCAGCAGCTTGGTAGCGGGGGGCGAGACCCAGTACTTC	CASSLVAGGETQYF
TRBV7-2	NA	TRBJ2-5	NA	TGTGCCAGCAGCTTGTTGGGGGCCCGTCAAGAGACCCAGTACTTC	CASSLLGARQETQYF
TRBV28	once	TRBJ2-2	NA	TGTGCCAGCAGTTTCGGGTGGGGGGAGCTGTTTTTT	CASSFGWGELFF
TRBV28	once	TRBJ2-7	NA	TGTGCCAGCAGTTTACTCTTCTACGAGCAGTACTTC	CASSLLFYEQYF
TRBV11-2	NA	TRBJ1-4	TRBD1	TGTGCCAGCAGCCCCGGACAGGGGGCAGAAAAACTGTTTTTT	CASSPGQGAEKLFF
TRBV27	NA	TRBJ2-7	TRBD1	TGTGCCAGCAGTTTCCGGGACAGGGCCTACGAGCAGTACTTC	CASSFRDRAYEQYF
TRBV5-1	NA	TRBJ2-5	NA	TGCGCCAGCAGCGATATACAGGGCTTTCAAGAGACCCAGTACTTC	CASSDIQGFQETQYF
TRBV7-9	NA	TRBJ2-7	NA	TGTGCCAGCAGCTTAGGGACCTTGTACGAGCAGTACTTC	CASSLGTLYEQYF
TRBV5-1	NA	TRBJ2-1	NA	TGCGCCAGCAGCCCTCTACAGAGCTCCTACAATGAGCAGTTCTTC	CASSPLQSSYNEQFF
TRBV28	few	TRBJ1-4	NA	TGTGCCAGCAAAAATTTTGGGGGTTCTCGGGAAAAACTGTTTTTT	CASKNFGGSREKLFF